One and the same sample provided the 19 T cell receptor beta chains below, sequenced in a study of blood T cell repertoires in COVID-19. Only in-frame clones appear in the TCRdb table, and some are missing; sequencing was by immunoSEQ multiplex PCR. The sample shows just under 350,000 clones, more than 75% of them seen only once. Sequenced material: peripheral blood. The receptor source for this set is a woman in her 50s with COVID-19, enrolled during active disease.

This clone was seen a single time. The chain is built from TRBV7-2 and TRBJ1-2, with no clear D. Germline V gene lookup returns CDR1 SGHTA and CDR2 FQGNSA. The CDR3 sequence is 14 residues long. Trimming stripped 4 bases from V and 7 bases from J, with 16 bases between. The CDR3 sequence is CASSSGRSGGGYTF. In nucleotides, the CDR3 is TGTGCCAGCAGCTCAGGAAGGTCCGGTGGTGGCTACACCTTC. The full variable domain, with the rest looked up from reference TRBV7-2 and TRBJ1-2, is GAGVSQSPSNKVTEKGKDVELRCDPISGHTALYWYRQSLGQGLEFLIYFQGNSAPDKSGLPSDRFSAERTGGSVSTLTIQRTQQEDSAVYLCASSSGRSGGGYTFGSGTRLTVV.

This clone was detected only once. This rearrangement joins TRBV7-2 to TRBJ1-6, with a tentative D call TRBD1 (6 bases). CDR3 length: 19 residues. From germline, CDR1 is SGHTA and CDR2 FQGNSA. Trimming stripped 1 base from V and 1 base from J, with 17 bases between. This CDR3 reads CASSLGAGAMGSYNSPLHF. The CDR3 region has the DNA TGTGCCAGCAGCTTAGGCGCAGGGGCTATGGGATCCTATAATTCACCCCTCCACTTT.

The CDR3 loop is CASRPVGGAPSYEQYF. The CDR3 DNA is TGTGCAAGTCGCCCCGTGGGGGGGGCCCCCTCCTACGAGCAGTACTTC. The chain recombines TRBV12-2 with TRBJ2-7; the D call TRBD2 from the table was never checked on the DNA. TRBV12-2 is termed a pseudogene. The CDR3 covers 16 residues.

The chain carries TRBV3-1 (or the pseudogene TRBV3-2) and TRBJ2-5, with D possibly being TRBD1 (6 bases). The V gene lost 5 bases and the J gene lost 1 base, with 14 bases spanning the gap. In germline, CDR1 is LGHDT, CDR2 YNNKEL (reference sequence). The CDR3 runs to 15 residues. Written as DNA, the CDR3 is TGTGCCAGCAGCGAAGCCTTAGGGGGCCAAGAGACCCAGTACTTC. Translating gives CASSEALGGQETQYF.

The chain's CDR3 is CASSWGTGVNNEQFF. CDR3 DNA sequence: TGTGCCAGCTCATGGGGGACAGGGGTGAACAATGAGCAGTTCTTC. The chain combines TRBV18 with TRBJ2-1, with 10 nucleotides matching TRBD1. The CDR3 length is 15 residues. Germline loops: CDR1 KGHSH, CDR2 LQKENI. V dropped 5 bases and J dropped 5; count of bases not matched to a gene: 6.

The chain employs TRBV19 and TRBJ2-5; D perhaps matches TRBD2 (5 bases). Per germline, CDR1 LNHDA and CDR2 SQIVND (reference sequence). This CDR3 contains 14 residues. Trimming shortened V by 3 bases and J by 1 base, and 9 bases separated the two germline ends. The CDR3 reads CASSIRGPQETQYF. CDR3 coding DNA: TGTGCCAGTAGTATTAGAGGGCCCCAAGAGACCCAGTACTTC.

CDR3 region: CASSERADHAYEQYF. The CDR3, as DNA: TGTGCCAGCAGTGAGAGGGCAGATCACGCCTACGAGCAGTACTTC. This sequence joins TRBV2 and TRBJ2-7; maybe TRBD2 (5 bases). The CDR3 has 15 residues. CDR1 and CDR2 from the germline V gene are SNHLY and FYNNEI. The V end was cut by 3 bases, the J end by 2 bases, with 14 bases between.

This chain joins TRBV21-1 and TRBJ1-5; the table assigns TRBD1, which was not confirmed against the DNA. TRBV21-1 is termed a pseudogene. The CDR3 contains 19 residues. The CDR3 loop reads CASSKFRPGGLYSNQPQHF. CDR3 in DNA: TGTGCCAGCAGCAAATTTCGGCCAGGGGGCCTATATAGCAATCAGCCCCAGCATTTT.

The V gene is TRBV7-9, the J gene TRBJ2-7, with D uncertain. V was shortened by 2 bases and J by 6 bases, with 8 bases between the two germline ends. Germline loops: CDR1 SEHNR, CDR2 FQNEAQ (reference sequence). This CDR3 is 12 amino acids long. CDR3 residues: CASSLISREQYF. The CDR3, as DNA: TGTGCCAGCAGCTTAATTTCTCGCGAGCAGTACTTC.

This rearrangement joins TRBV3-1 (or the pseudogene TRBV3-2) to TRBJ2-6; weak D call: TRBD2 (6 bases). Germline CDR1 is LGHDT and CDR2 is YNNKEL (reference sequence). V was clipped by 1 base and J by 2 bases, with 12 bases between them. The CDR3 has 17 residues. CDR3 DNA: TGTGCCAGCAGCCAAGTCAAAGCGGGTGCTGGGGCCAACGTCCTGACTTTC. Protein product: CASSQVKAGAGANVLTF.

The gene calls are TRBV24-1 and TRBJ2-1; 8 bases agree with TRBD1. V lost 5 bases to trimming and J lost 8 bases; unmatched junction nucleotides: 7. Germline assignment: CDR1 KGHDR and CDR2 SFDVKD. The CDR3 runs to 14 residues. The CDR3 sequence is CATSAGQGVDEQFF. The CDR3 nucleotides are TGTGCCACCAGTGCCGGACAGGGTGTCGATGAGCAGTTCTTC.

This rearrangement joins TRBV11-2 to TRBJ1-5, with D hard to call. V lost 0 bases and J lost 5, with 11 bases in between. The CDR3 sequence is 15 residues long. CDR1 SGHAT and CDR2 FQNNGV come from the germline V gene. The CDR3 loop is CASSLDGTAHQPQHF. In DNA, the CDR3 is TGTGCCAGCAGCTTAGATGGAACAGCTCATCAGCCCCAGCATTTT.

The rearrangement links TRBV5-6 to TRBJ2-1; the match to TRBD2 covers 10 bases. The CDR3 sequence is 16 residues long. V lost 2 bases and J lost 7; bases outside the gene matches: 9. Germline lookup yields CDR1 SGHDT and CDR2 YYEEEE. CDR3 amino acids: CASSLSSSGRKNEQFF. The CDR3 nucleotides are TGTGCCAGCAGCTTATCCTCTAGCGGGAGAAAGAATGAGCAGTTCTTC.

The rearrangement uses TRBV10-3 and TRBJ2-3, with 11 bases lining up with TRBD2. The trim removed 6 bases at V and 3 bases at J, leaving 5 bases unmatched. The length of the CDR3 is 15 residues. Per the germline V gene, CDR1 is ENHRY and CDR2 is SYGVKD. CDR3 residues: CAIRLAGGPTDTQYF. CDR3 nucleotides: TGTGCCATCAGGCTAGCGGGAGGACCGACAGATACGCAGTATTTT.

The chain recombines TRBV5-5 with TRBJ2-3, with D possibly being TRBD2 (6 bases). V lost 4 bases, J lost 0 bases, and 9 bases lay in between. Germline CDR1 and CDR2: SGHKS and YYEKEE (reference sequence). The CDR3 has 14 residues. DNA of the CDR3: TGTGCCAGCAGCGTCGGGACTAGCACAGATACGCAGTATTTT. It is translated as CASSVGTSTDTQYF.

This chain connects TRBV7-6 to TRBJ2-7, with D uncertain. This CDR3 comprises 15 residues. Trimming removed 0 bases at V and 6 bases at J, with 15 bases between. Germline lookup yields CDR1 SGHVS and CDR2 FNYEAQ. CDR3 DNA sequence: TGTGCCAGCAGCTTAGCGGTGACTCAAACCACCGAGCAGTACTTC. As protein: CASSLAVTQTTEQYF.

The gene calls are TRBV3-1 (or the pseudogene TRBV3-2) and TRBJ1-4; 7 bases align to TRBD1. The junction had 6 bases not matched to a gene; V was cut back by 1 base and J by 4 bases. The germline V gene has CDR1 LGHDT and CDR2 YNNKEL (reference sequence). This CDR3 has 16 residues. This chain's CDR3 is CASSQARDSYNEKLFF. The CDR3 nucleotides read TGTGCCAGCAGCCAAGCTCGGGACAGCTATAATGAAAAACTGTTTTTT.

This clone turned up a few times. The rearrangement uses TRBV6-2 or TRBV6-3 and TRBJ2-1; maybe TRBD2 (6 bases). The CDR3 is 14 amino acids. Germline-derived CDR1 and CDR2 are MNHEY and SVGEGT. V lost 6 bases and J 5 bases, leaving 14 bases between the germline ends. The CDR3 DNA is TGTGCCAGCAGCCCCCTGGGAGGTAACAATGAGCAGTTCTTC. Translating gives CASSPLGGNNEQFF.

The V gene is TRBV7-2, the J gene TRBJ2-7; 10 bases are a match to TRBD1. Trimming removed 4 bases from V and 2 bases from J; junction bases left unmatched: 2. This CDR3 contains 14 residues. The germline CDR1 and CDR2 sequences are SGHTA and FQGNSA. CDR3 sequence: CASSWGQGTYEQYF. The CDR3 DNA reads as TGTGCCAGCAGCTGGGGACAGGGGACCTACGAGCAGTACTTC.